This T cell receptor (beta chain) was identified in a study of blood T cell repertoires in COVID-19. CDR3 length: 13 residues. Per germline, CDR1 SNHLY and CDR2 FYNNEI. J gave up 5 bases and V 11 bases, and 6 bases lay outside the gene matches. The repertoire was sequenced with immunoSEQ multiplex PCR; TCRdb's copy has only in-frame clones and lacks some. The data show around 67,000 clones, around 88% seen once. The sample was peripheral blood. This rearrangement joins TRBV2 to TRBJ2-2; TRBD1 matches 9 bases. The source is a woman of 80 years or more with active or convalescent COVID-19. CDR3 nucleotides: TGTGCCGGGGGACAGGGTCGGACCGGGGAGCTGTTTTTT. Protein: CAGGQGRTGELFF. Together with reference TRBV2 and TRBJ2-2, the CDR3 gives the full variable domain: EPEVTQTPSHQVTQMGQEVILRCVPISNHLYFYWYRQILGQKVEFLVSFYNNEISEKSEIFDDQFSVERPDGSNFTLKIRSTKLEDSAMYFCAGGQGRTGELFFGEGSRLTVL.